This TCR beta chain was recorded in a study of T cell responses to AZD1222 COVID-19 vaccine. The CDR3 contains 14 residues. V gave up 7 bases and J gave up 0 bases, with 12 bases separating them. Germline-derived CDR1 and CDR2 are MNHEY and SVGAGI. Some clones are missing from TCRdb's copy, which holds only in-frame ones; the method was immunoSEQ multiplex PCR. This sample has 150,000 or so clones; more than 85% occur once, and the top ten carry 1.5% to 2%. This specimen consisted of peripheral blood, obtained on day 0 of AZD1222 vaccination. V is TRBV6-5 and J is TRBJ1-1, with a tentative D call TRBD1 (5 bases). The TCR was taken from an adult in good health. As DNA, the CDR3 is TGTGCCAGCACTACGGGACTCATGAACACTGAAGCTTTCTTT. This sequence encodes CASTTGLMNTEAFF.